This paragraph covers one TCR beta chain sequence. No cognate antigen has been identified for it. No per-base quality is available; no much larger clone lies one base away. This record belongs to a study of T cell changes during pregnancy in multiple sclerosis (dated by TCRdb to the late 2010s). General notes on the study: The study examined how the T cell repertoire changed over the course of pregnancy in women with multiple sclerosis.

Libraries were made using the immunoSEQ multiplex PCR assay. The clones in this table, taken by TCRdb from immuneACCESS, are in-frame only. Not every clone is retained; where verified, under half of the shortfall comes from an unresolved V gene, and the cause of the rest is unknown. A total of roughly 70,000 clones appear in this sample, more than 90% of them only once. The ten largest clonotypes hold 2% to 2.5% of the sample. The germline V gene sets CDR1 to MDHEN and CDR2 to SYDVKM. Trimming accounts for 1 base at V and 4 bases at J, while the number of junction bases matched to no gene is 2. From cysteine to phenylalanine, the CDR3 is 15 amino acids long. The read is trimmed to its CDR3 DNA, 45 bases read in frame from base 1.

The V and J segments used are TRBV28 and TRBJ2-1; 9 nucleotides in the junction match TRBD2. The TCR comes from a female donor with multiple sclerosis, enrolled in a pregnancy study. The material sequenced was peripheral blood, taken in the first trimester of pregnancy. The CDR3 is CASSLLTSGYNEQFF. The DNA sequence is given as TGTGCCAGCAGTTTATTGACTAGCGGATACAATGAGCAGTTCTTC. Joined to the reference TRBV28 and TRBJ2-1 proteins, this CDR3 gives the full variable domain: DVKVTQSSRYLVKRTGEKVFLECVQDMDHENMFWYRQDPGLGLRLIYFSYDVKMKEKGDIPEGYSVSREKKERFSLILESASTNQTSMYLCASSLLTSGYNEQFFGPGTRLTVL.